This T cell receptor beta chain originates from a study of T cells in Graves' hyperthyroidism and ophthalmopathy. Study summary: It was at initial diagnosis, before any treatment, that peripheral blood was collected.

This clonotype was counted many times. The target antigen is unknown. Template material for amplifying TCR beta CDR3 regions consisted of RNA transcripts. First-round RT-PCR with HTBI primers amplified the TCR CDR3 region. TCRdb called the multiplex PCR reads again in MiXCR, with one record for every CDR3 protein. The table shows about 770,000 distinct CDR3 sequences, with approximately 19% occurring only once. Study-wide points: The blood repertoire included most of the expanded thyroid clonotypes above 0.001. The model anticipated ophthalmopathy a median around six months pre-onset.

CDR1 DFQATT and CDR2 SNEGSKA come from the germline V gene (reference sequence). After removal of 3 bases from V and 7 bases from J, the junction contained 11 bases not matched to a gene. CDR3 length: 15 amino acids. Initially, at the first diagnosis of hyperthyroidism and before any ophthalmopathy symptoms, blood was sampled. This chain connects TRBV20-1 to TRBJ2-3, with 9 bases aligning to TRBD1. The source is a woman in her forties or fifties with Graves' hyperthyroidism that later progressed to Graves' ophthalmopathy. The sequencing sample was made of blood. This CDR3 is CSASGGQGPTHTQYF. The CDR3 bases are TGCAGTGCTAGTGGAGGACAGGGGCCGACGCATACGCAGTATTTT.